The clone carrying this T cell receptor (beta chain) came up once. Its antigen is as yet unknown. The record originates from a study of PD-1 blockade in mismatch repair-deficient tumors. Study summary: Patients had 11 to 13 mismatch repair-deficient cancer types and were previously treated and progressing. Regarding the study as a whole: Rapid post-treatment expansion, then contraction, generally preceding radiologic response, marked tumor-resident clones.

J was trimmed by 8 bases and V by 2 bases; bases with no gene match: 27. Germline V gives CDR1 WNHNN, CDR2 SYGVQD (reference sequence). The CDR3 consists of 22 residues. Clones were read by immunoSEQ multiplex PCR, and TCRdb kept only the in-frame ones, dropping some. The repertoire holds over 30,000 clones, with 80% as singletons. The chain employs TRBV10-1 and TRBJ2-1, with TRBD1 matching over 10 bases. This specimen was PBMCs, taken 6 weeks after starting pembrolizumab. This receptor was taken from an adult with mismatch repair-deficient cancer. In nucleotides, the CDR3 is TGCGCCAGCAGTGAGGAAGAGGGAGACAGGGGGCTCAGCGGGAGCATTTGGGATGAGCAGTTCTTC. Translating gives CASSEEEGDRGLSGSIWDEQFF.